These T cell receptor beta chains were read from a single sample in a study of blood T cells in healthy people across ages. TCRdb independently ran MiXCR on the 5' RACE reads; one entry per CDR3 protein. The sample shows approximately 1.5 million distinct CDR3 sequences, 34% of them seen only once. Sample: blood. Receptors originate from a woman under 40 in good health. Both conserved end residues are part of each CDR3. A D gene is named only where the DNA matches it firmly.

J gene | D gene | V gene | CDR3 protein
TRBJ1-2 | TRBD1 | TRBV4-1 | CASSLLPGQVPGGYTF
TRBJ2-7 | . | TRBV12-3/TRBV12-4 | CASSLQGIEQYF
TRBJ1-2 | . | TRBV7-8 | CASSSTGPGDGYTF
TRBJ1-2 | . | TRBV27 | CASSFRDNDGYTF
TRBJ2-3 | TRBD1 | TRBV4-1 | CASSPGQIVSSTDTQYF
TRBJ2-1 | TRBD2 | TRBV19 | CASSPPLAGGRGFEQFF
TRBJ2-1 | . | TRBV6-1 | CASNNAPQPYNEQFF
TRBJ1-5 | . | TRBV20-1 | CSASPGPRAYQPQHF
TRBJ1-1 | . | TRBV27 | CASSLTQTRAEAFF
TRBJ2-1 | . | TRBV7-2 | CASSLELGDNEQFF
TRBJ1-4 | . | TRBV4-1 | CASSRGRPEGEKLFF
TRBJ2-1 | TRBD1 | TRBV20-1 | CSARDRGGIMSYNEQFF
TRBJ2-3 | TRBD2 | TRBV5-1 | CASSSWTSGGSTDTQYF
TRBJ1-2 | . | TRBV5-1 | CASSFSDSTRGYTF
TRBJ1-2 | TRBD1 | TRBV12-3/TRBV12-4 | CASSFIGTGLEGYTF
TRBJ2-7 | . | TRBV30 | CAWSVFGSEQYF
TRBJ2-5 | . | TRBV6-1 | CASSEFWTGRGLGETQYF
TRBJ1-2 | . | TRBV18 | CASSVRERDGYTF
TRBJ2-7 | TRBD1 | TRBV7-6 | CASSLGWTGGYEQYF
TRBJ2-7 | . | TRBV12-3/TRBV12-4 | CASSVGTLQYF
TRBJ2-1 | . | TRBV7-3 | CASSPDSVYNEQFF
TRBJ2-7 | TRBD2 | TRBV20-1 | CSARAGTIYEQYF
TRBJ2-3 | TRBD1 | TRBV10-3 | CAIRRGTGEDTDTQYF
TRBJ1-2 | . | TRBV3-1 | CASSSRDNNYGYTF
TRBJ1-5 | . | TRBV9 | CASSVASGKSNQPQHF
TRBJ2-1 | TRBD2 | TRBV12-3/TRBV12-4 | CASSLVGSGSGNEQFF
TRBJ1-6 | . | TRBV27 | CASSEQGWGSPLHF
. | TRBD2 | TRBV20-1 | CSARDGAGGPGETQYF
TRBJ2-1 | . | TRBV5-1 | CASSTDGQAANEQFF
TRBJ2-3 | TRBD2 | TRBV9 | CASSVMGGGADMQYF
TRBJ2-1 | . | TRBV7-6 | CASSLDRHTSNRLQSDNEQFF
TRBJ1-5 | . | TRBV20-1 | CSAASTGQPQHF
TRBJ1-1 | TRBD1 | TRBV6-5 | CASSYLQGVNTEAFF
TRBJ1-5 | TRBD1 | TRBV6-1 | CASSIPGQGNPNQPQHF
TRBJ2-3 | TRBD2 | TRBV4-2 | CASSPRTLAGTVSDTQYF
TRBJ2-3 | . | TRBV9 | CASSVATAGGTDTQYF
TRBJ1-2 | TRBD1 | TRBV7-9 | CASQAGTGDYGYTF
TRBJ2-7 | TRBD2 | TRBV12-3/TRBV12-4 | CASSLGRLAGGLYEQYF
. | TRBD2 | TRBV3-1 | CASTGTSGGTEQYF
TRBJ1-1 | TRBD1 | TRBV27 | CASSFGVYGDREVTEAFF
TRBJ1-2 | . | TRBV15 | CATSRGDSPYGYTF
TRBJ2-7 | TRBD1 | TRBV5-6 | CASSPQGSDYEQYF
TRBJ2-7 | . | TRBV29-1 | CSVEDSDGYEQYF
TRBJ2-7 | . | TRBV7-2 | CASSSLRGAGEQYF
TRBJ2-7 | . | TRBV6-2/TRBV6-3 | CASSYSEVQGKMGYEQYF
TRBJ2-7 | . | TRBV4-1 | CASSQVRTFPPAAREQYF
TRBJ1-2 | TRBD1 | TRBV20-1 | CSAIAGGYGYTF
TRBJ2-5 | . | TRBV5-6 | CASSMLSGQETQYF